The present TCR beta chain was sequenced within a study of metastatic and nonmetastatic thyroid tumors. Overall study findings and caveats: Benign nodules were reported to have significantly lower TCR beta diversity than malignant thyroid tumors, in blood and tumor.

Authors' methods: Variation in CDR3 across clinicopathological groups served as the basis for constructing a distant-metastasis classifier in papillary thyroid cancer. With MiXCR, TCRdb reprocessed the PCR reads. What appears here as the V and J calls and clone size reflects TCRdb's work, not the paper's. The sample lists 20,000 to 30,000 clones, roughly a quarter occurring once. CDR1 and CDR2 from the germline V gene are MNHEY and SMNVEV (reference sequence). The CDR3 is 13 amino acids. Only a few counts were recorded for this clone. The antigen is unknown. All patients were treatment-naive before thyroid surgery.

The chain carries TRBV27 and TRBJ2-3; 7 positions match TRBD1. This receptor was obtained from a male donor with papillary thyroid cancer or a benign thyroid nodule (not recorded which). Some clones in this sample may be carry-over from other donors' samples. Specimen: tumor tissue. The CDR3 coding sequence is TGTTCCATCAGGGGGACAGCCTCGGATACGCAGTATTTT. The encoded protein is CSIRGTASDTQYF.